The 9 T cell receptor beta chains below all came from one sample that was sequenced in a study of blood T cell repertoires in COVID-19. The assay was immunoSEQ multiplex PCR, and TCRdb's table has in-frame clones only and misses some. The sample has about 140,000 clones, roughly nine tenths seen once. Sequencing used peripheral blood. Receptors were obtained from a woman aged 55-69 years with active COVID-19.

This clone was found a few times. V is TRBV6-5 and J is TRBJ2-2; maybe TRBD2 (6 bases). Trimming stripped 2 bases from V and 7 bases from J, with 11 bases between. The CDR3 is made up of 14 amino acids. Germline lookup yields CDR1 MNHEY and CDR2 SVGAGI. CDR3 coding DNA: TGTGCCAGCAGTTACGTTAGGGGAGGCGGGGAGCTGTTTTTT. Translation: CASSYVRGGGELFF.

The chain has TRBV28 and TRBJ1-5; 11 nucleotides line up with TRBD1. V trimming: 1 base; J trimming: 4 bases; junction bases outside the gene matches: 15. CDR3 length: 20 amino acids. CDR1 and CDR2 from the germline V gene are MDHEN and SYDVKM. CDR3 bases: TGTGCCAGCAGTTTATATGCCGGGACAGGGGGAAATAGCGGGAATCAGCCCCAGCATTTT. It encodes CASSLYAGTGGNSGNQPQHF. Complete variable domain (other parts from reference TRBV28 and TRBJ1-5): DVKVTQSSRYLVKRTGEKVFLECVQDMDHENMFWYRQDPGLGLRLIYFSYDVKMKEKGDIPEGYSVSREKKERFSLILESASTNQTSMYLCASSLYAGTGGNSGNQPQHFGDGTRLSIL.

This clone has more than one count but fewer than ten. The chain links TRBV7-2 to TRBJ1-5, with a possible D match to TRBD1 (5 bases). Trimming stripped 8 bases from V and 6 bases from J, with 14 bases between. Germline-derived CDR1 and CDR2 are SGHTA and FQGNSA. The CDR3 is made up of 13 amino acids. Here the CDR3 DNA reads TGTGCCAGCTCACGACAGACGGGTCAGCCCCAGCATTTT. Translated, it gives CASSRQTGQPQHF.

The rearrangement joins TRBV9 to TRBJ2-1, with D possibly TRBD1 on 5 matching bases. The CDR3 spans 15 residues. Germline V gene lookup returns CDR1 SGDLS and CDR2 YYNGEE. V lost 3 bases to trimming and J lost 1 base, with 11 bases between them. CDR3 amino acids: CASSEDIESYNEQFF. The CDR3 coding sequence is TGTGCCAGCAGCGAGGACATCGAATCCTACAATGAGCAGTTCTTC.

This clone has a single count. J is TRBJ1-1 and V is TRBV28, with 8 positions matching TRBD1. Unmatched junction bases numbered 13, after V lost 5 bases and J lost 5 bases. The length of the CDR3 is 16 residues. Germline V gene sequence: CDR1 MDHEN, CDR2 SYDVKM. CDR3 DNA sequence: TGTGCCAGCAGTCTCAGGACAGGGCGTTTAGGTACTGAAGCTTTCTTT. This gives the protein CASSLRTGRLGTEAFF.

The J gene is TRBJ2-5, the V gene TRBV7-3; 14 bases are a match to TRBD2. The CDR3 totals 18 residues. V lost 2 bases, J lost 0 bases, and 5 bases stayed unmatched. Germline lookup yields CDR1 SGHTA and CDR2 FQGTGA. The CDR3 is CASSLVPGLAGDQETQYF. CDR3 DNA: TGTGCCAGCAGCTTAGTGCCGGGACTAGCGGGGGACCAAGAGACCCAGTACTTC. Variable domain in full (rest from reference TRBV7-3 and TRBJ2-5): GAGVSQTPSNKVTEKGKYVELRCDPISGHTALYWYRQSLGQGPEFLIYFQGTGAADDSGLPNDRFFAVRPEGSVSTLKIQRTERGDSAVYLCASSLVPGLAGDQETQYFGPGTRLLVL.

The chain has TRBV5-6 and TRBJ1-4, with 9 nucleotides matching TRBD1. Germline V gives CDR1 SGHDT, CDR2 YYEEEE. The CDR3 contains 15 residues. V shed 4 bases, J shed 8 bases, and the junction held 9 bases outside the gene matches. The DNA of the CDR3 is TGTGCCAGCAGCCAACCGGGACAGGGAAACGAAAAACTGTTTTTT. Its protein product is CASSQPGQGNEKLFF.

The chain has TRBV28 and TRBJ2-3; 7 nucleotides align to TRBD1. The CDR3 is made up of 17 amino acids. The junction had 8 bases not matched to a gene; V was cut back by 2 bases and J by 0 bases. In germline, CDR1 is MDHEN, CDR2 SYDVKM. The CDR3 nucleotides read TGTGCCAGCAGTTTAGGGGACAGACGGCCTAGCACAGATACGCAGTATTTT. Translating it yields CASSLGDRRPSTDTQYF.

This clone was seen a handful of times. This chain connects TRBV28 to TRBJ2-7; D is unresolved. Deletions cut 3 bases from V and 0 bases from J, with 9 bases between. The germline CDR1 and CDR2 sequences are MDHEN and SYDVKM. The CDR3 consists of 14 residues. CDR3 region: CASSFGLPSYEQYF. CDR3 nucleotides: TGTGCCAGCAGTTTTGGGCTGCCCTCCTACGAGCAGTACTTC.